The source of this T cell receptor (beta chain) is a study of technical replicates of blood from a few donors. Germline V CDR1 and CDR2: SGHNT, YYREEE (reference sequence). With V trimmed by 5 bases and J by 5 bases, 8 bases remained unmatched. CDR3 length: 14 amino acids. Sequenced by immunoSEQ multiplex PCR; TCRdb stores in-frame clones only, minus some. In the table there are about 78,000 clones, 95% of which are singletons. The chain links TRBV5-4 to TRBJ2-5; TRBD2 matches 8 bases. Sequences were obtained from T cells isolated from PBMCs. The TCR sequence derives from a human donor in good health. The CDR3 sequence: CASSIGGGRETQYF. In DNA form, the CDR3 reads TGTGCCAGCAGTATAGGCGGGGGGCGGGAGACCCAGTACTTC.